The rows below give T cell receptor beta chains drawn from one sample of a study of cytomegalovirus exposure and HLA in healthy donors. Method: immunoSEQ multiplex PCR; TCRdb's copy keeps in-frame clones and lacks some. The sample holds over 75,000 clones; around 79% are singletons and the top ten take approximately 6.5%. The material sequenced was PBMCs. Receptors originate from a female donor in good health and CMV-seronegative. Each CDR3 is given with its conserved first and last residue. The D gene is left open where the match is weak. Where a row states a size, it is once, few, many or the class of an expanded clone; other rows omit it.

j_gene: TRBJ2-3
abundance: NA
d_gene: NA
v_gene: TRBV7-2
CDR3aa: CASSFPIPVIDTQYF
CDR3nt: TGTGCCAGCAGCTTCCCGATACCGGTGATAGATACGCAGTATTTT

j_gene: TRBJ1-1
abundance: NA
d_gene: TRBD1
v_gene: TRBV25-1
CDR3aa: CASSDIGTGKTAFF
CDR3nt: TGTGCCAGCAGTGACATCGGGACAGGGAAAACGGCTTTCTTT

j_gene: TRBJ1-4
abundance: once
d_gene: TRBD1
v_gene: TRBV19
CDR3aa: CASRARGQPSEKLFF
CDR3nt: TGTGCCAGTAGGGCAAGGGGACAGCCGAGTGAAAAACTGTTTTTT

j_gene: TRBJ2-7
abundance: NA
d_gene: NA
v_gene: TRBV7-2
CDR3aa: CASSIVVDEQYF
CDR3nt: TGTGCCAGCAGCATCGTAGTCGACGAGCAGTACTTC

j_gene: TRBJ1-2
abundance: NA
d_gene: TRBD1
v_gene: TRBV13
CDR3aa: CASSLAVRGLGGYTF
CDR3nt: TGTGCCAGCAGCTTAGCGGTCAGGGGGCTCGGTGGCTACACCTTC

j_gene: TRBJ1-5
abundance: NA
d_gene: TRBD1
v_gene: TRBV4-2
CDR3aa: CASSQGTGGFNQPQHF
CDR3nt: TGTGCCAGCAGCCAAGGGACAGGGGGCTTCAATCAGCCCCAGCATTTT

j_gene: TRBJ1-1
abundance: NA
d_gene: NA
v_gene: TRBV5-1
CDR3aa: CASSLGWGGGDTEAFF
CDR3nt: TGCGCCAGCAGCTTGGGATGGGGCGGTGGGGACACTGAAGCTTTCTTT

j_gene: TRBJ2-3
abundance: NA
d_gene: TRBD2
v_gene: TRBV5-8
CDR3aa: CASSPGGLTDTQYF
CDR3nt: TGTGCCAGCTCCCCGGGGGGACTCACAGATACGCAGTATTTT

j_gene: TRBJ2-1
abundance: NA
d_gene: TRBD1
v_gene: TRBV29-1
CDR3aa: CSVEEWDRVGYEQFF
CDR3nt: TGCAGCGTTGAAGAGTGGGACAGGGTTGGGTATGAGCAGTTCTTC

j_gene: TRBJ2-7
abundance: NA
d_gene: NA
v_gene: TRBV7-2
CDR3aa: CASSLATTSSYEQYF
CDR3nt: TGTGCCAGCAGCTTAGCTACGACTAGCTCCTACGAGCAGTACTTC

j_gene: TRBJ1-4
abundance: NA
d_gene: TRBD1
v_gene: TRBV18
CDR3aa: CASSPVGQGNEKLFF
CDR3nt: TGTGCCAGCTCACCGGTAGGACAGGGGAATGAAAAACTGTTTTTT

j_gene: TRBJ2-1
abundance: NA
d_gene: NA
v_gene: TRBV6-5
CDR3aa: CASSYGAVTSYNEQFF
CDR3nt: TGTGCCAGTAGTTATGGAGCGGTTACCTCCTACAATGAGCAGTTCTTC

j_gene: TRBJ2-2
abundance: NA
d_gene: NA
v_gene: TRBV4-1
CDR3aa: CASSQEQGLSTGELFF
CDR3nt: TGCGCCAGCAGCCAAGAGCAGGGGTTGTCCACCGGGGAGCTGTTTTTT

j_gene: TRBJ1-3
abundance: NA
d_gene: TRBD1
v_gene: TRBV18
CDR3aa: CASSPGQGAKGNTIYF
CDR3nt: TGTGCCAGCTCACCGGGACAGGGGGCTAAAGGAAACACCATATATTTT

j_gene: TRBJ2-7
abundance: NA
d_gene: NA
v_gene: TRBV2
CDR3aa: CASSEGSYYEQYF
CDR3nt: TGTGCCAGCAGTGAGGGCAGCTACTACGAGCAGTACTTC

j_gene: TRBJ2-6
abundance: NA
d_gene: TRBD1
v_gene: TRBV28
CDR3aa: CASSEGTGLSGANVLTF
CDR3nt: TGTGCCAGCTCAGAGGGGACAGGACTCTCTGGGGCCAACGTCCTGACTTTC

j_gene: TRBJ2-3
abundance: NA
d_gene: NA
v_gene: TRBV5-4
CDR3aa: CASSLAGTPSTDTQYF
CDR3nt: TGTGCCAGCAGCTTGGCGGGGACACCTAGCACAGATACGCAGTATTTT

j_gene: TRBJ2-4
abundance: once
d_gene: NA
v_gene: TRBV6-5
CDR3aa: CASSPTKNIQYF
CDR3nt: TGTGCCAGCAGTCCCACCAAAAACATTCAGTACTTC

j_gene: TRBJ1-2
abundance: NA
d_gene: TRBD1
v_gene: TRBV30
CDR3aa: CAWSIHLGQGLNYGYTF
CDR3nt: TGTGCCTGGAGTATTCACCTCGGACAGGGATTGAACTATGGCTACACCTTC

j_gene: TRBJ1-5
abundance: NA
d_gene: NA
v_gene: TRBV9
CDR3aa: CASSVEGGGLDQPQHF
CDR3nt: TGTGCCAGCAGCGTAGAAGGTGGAGGGTTGGATCAGCCCCAGCATTTT

j_gene: TRBJ2-3
abundance: NA
d_gene: TRBD2
v_gene: TRBV5-4
CDR3aa: CAQGTGGPHTDTQYF
CDR3nt: TGTGCCCAAGGGACGGGGGGGCCGCACACAGATACGCAGTATTTT

j_gene: TRBJ1-5
abundance: once
d_gene: TRBD1
v_gene: TRBV23-1
CDR3aa: CASSHPDRAWEPQHF
CDR3nt: TGCGCCAGCAGCCACCCCGACAGGGCCTGGGAGCCCCAGCATTTT

j_gene: TRBJ2-7
abundance: NA
d_gene: TRBD1
v_gene: TRBV28
CDR3aa: CASRPVQGVNYEQYF
CDR3nt: TGTGCCAGCAGGCCTGTCCAGGGGGTAAACTACGAGCAGTACTTC

j_gene: TRBJ2-7
abundance: NA
d_gene: NA
v_gene: TRBV2
CDR3aa: CASSLEGGYEQYF
CDR3nt: TGTGCCAGCAGCTTGGAAGGGGGCTACGAGCAGTACTTC

j_gene: TRBJ2-5
abundance: NA
d_gene: TRBD2
v_gene: TRBV6-5
CDR3aa: CASMRGGNEETQYF
CDR3nt: TGTGCCAGCATGCGGGGAGGGAACGAGGAGACCCAGTACTTC

j_gene: TRBJ2-1
abundance: NA
d_gene: TRBD2
v_gene: TRBV4-2
CDR3aa: CASSQRPSGGAEEQFF
CDR3nt: TGTGCCAGCAGCCAACGGCCTAGCGGGGGGGCGGAGGAGCAGTTCTTC

j_gene: TRBJ1-6
abundance: NA
d_gene: NA
v_gene: TRBV30
CDR3aa: CAWSLIQGRSYNSPLHF
CDR3nt: TGTGCCTGGAGTCTCATCCAGGGGAGATCCTATAATTCACCCCTCCACTTT

j_gene: TRBJ2-7
abundance: NA
d_gene: TRBD2
v_gene: TRBV7-2
CDR3aa: CASSFTSGRLGEQYF
CDR3nt: TGTGCCAGCAGCTTTACTAGCGGGAGGTTAGGCGAGCAGTACTTC

j_gene: TRBJ1-1
abundance: NA
d_gene: NA
v_gene: TRBV6-5
CDR3aa: CASSGHERAHTEAFF
CDR3nt: TGTGCCAGCAGTGGACACGAACGGGCACACACTGAAGCTTTCTTT

j_gene: TRBJ1-5
abundance: NA
d_gene: NA
v_gene: TRBV4-1
CDR3aa: CASSQEDSGNQPQHF
CDR3nt: TGCGCCAGCAGCCAAGAGGACAGTGGCAATCAGCCCCAGCATTTT

j_gene: TRBJ2-7
abundance: NA
d_gene: NA
v_gene: TRBV27
CDR3aa: CASSPKGGGYEQYF
CDR3nt: TGTGCCAGCAGTCCAAAGGGGGGGGGATACGAGCAGTACTTC

j_gene: TRBJ2-3
abundance: once
d_gene: TRBD2
v_gene: TRBV5-1
CDR3aa: CASSFFGLAGGPDTQYF
CDR3nt: TGCGCCAGCAGCTTCTTCGGACTAGCGGGGGGGCCAGATACGCAGTATTTT

j_gene: TRBJ2-5
abundance: once
d_gene: NA
v_gene: TRBV11-2
CDR3aa: CASSRTEAETQYF
CDR3nt: TGTGCCAGCAGCCGGACGGAGGCTGAGACCCAGTACTTC

j_gene: TRBJ1-1
abundance: NA
d_gene: NA
v_gene: TRBV19
CDR3aa: CASTRARAREAFF
CDR3nt: TGTGCCAGTACCAGGGCCAGGGCCCGTGAAGCTTTCTTT

j_gene: TRBJ1-2
abundance: NA
d_gene: NA
v_gene: TRBV27
CDR3aa: CASTGGRNYGYTF
CDR3nt: TGTGCCAGCACCGGGGGGCGGAACTATGGCTACACCTTC

j_gene: TRBJ1-5
abundance: few
d_gene: NA
v_gene: TRBV6-6
CDR3aa: CASIPGLYNQPQHF
CDR3nt: TGTGCCAGCATTCCGGGACTGTACAATCAGCCCCAGCATTTT

j_gene: TRBJ1-5
abundance: few
d_gene: NA
v_gene: TRBV5-6
CDR3aa: CASSLRGNSNQPQHF
CDR3nt: TGTGCCAGCAGCTTGAGGGGCAATAGCAATCAGCCCCAGCATTTT

j_gene: TRBJ1-2
abundance: few
d_gene: TRBD1
v_gene: TRBV27
CDR3aa: CASRATGVYGYTF
CDR3nt: TGTGCCAGCAGAGCGACAGGGGTTTATGGCTACACCTTC

j_gene: TRBJ2-1
abundance: NA
d_gene: TRBD2
v_gene: TRBV18
CDR3aa: CASSPQSLAEAYNEQFF
CDR3nt: TGTGCCAGCTCACCACAGAGTCTAGCGGAGGCCTACAATGAGCAGTTCTTC

j_gene: TRBJ1-1
abundance: NA
d_gene: NA
v_gene: TRBV11-3
CDR3aa: CASSQGMNTEAFF
CDR3nt: TGTGCCAGCAGCCAGGGCATGAACACTGAAGCTTTCTTT

j_gene: TRBJ2-2
abundance: few
d_gene: NA
v_gene: TRBV5-1
CDR3aa: CASSFTGGDTGELFF
CDR3nt: TGCGCCAGCAGCTTCACGGGCGGGGACACCGGGGAGCTGTTTTTT

j_gene: TRBJ2-7
abundance: NA
d_gene: TRBD1
v_gene: TRBV6-6
CDR3aa: CASSYKGTGGYEQYF
CDR3nt: TGTGCCAGCAGTTATAAAGGGACAGGGGGCTACGAGCAGTACTTC

j_gene: TRBJ2-5
abundance: NA
d_gene: NA
v_gene: TRBV6-5
CDR3aa: CASSYSREETQYF
CDR3nt: TGTGCCAGCAGTTACTCGAGGGAAGAGACCCAGTACTTC

j_gene: TRBJ1-1
abundance: NA
d_gene: TRBD1
v_gene: TRBV4-3
CDR3aa: CASSPTPGGNTEAFF
CDR3nt: TGCGCCAGCAGCCCCACCCCAGGGGGGAACACTGAAGCTTTCTTT

j_gene: TRBJ2-3
abundance: NA
d_gene: TRBD1
v_gene: TRBV19
CDR3aa: CASRATGGTDTQYF
CDR3nt: TGTGCCAGTCGAGCCACAGGGGGGACAGATACGCAGTATTTT

j_gene: TRBJ1-3
abundance: NA
d_gene: TRBD1
v_gene: TRBV2
CDR3aa: CASSFTGGPGNTIYF
CDR3nt: TGTGCCAGCAGCTTTACAGGGGGCCCCGGAAACACCATATATTTT

j_gene: TRBJ2-3
abundance: once
d_gene: TRBD2
v_gene: TRBV4-1
CDR3aa: CASSQDNWGLGSTDTQYF
CDR3nt: TGCGCCAGCAGCCAAGACAATTGGGGACTAGGTAGCACAGATACGCAGTATTTT

j_gene: TRBJ1-2
abundance: few
d_gene: TRBD1
v_gene: TRBV10-3
CDR3aa: CATGQETNYGYTF
CDR3nt: TGTGCCACCGGACAGGAAACTAACTATGGCTACACCTTC

j_gene: TRBJ1-3
abundance: NA
d_gene: NA
v_gene: TRBV30
CDR3aa: CAWSVSTGNTIYF
CDR3nt: TGTGCCTGGAGTGTGAGTACTGGAAACACCATATATTTT

j_gene: TRBJ2-2
abundance: NA
d_gene: TRBD2
v_gene: TRBV7-3
CDR3aa: CASSPLGAGGRTGELFF
CDR3nt: TGTGCCAGCAGCCCCTTGGGTGCGGGGGGACGAACCGGGGAGCTGTTTTTT

j_gene: TRBJ1-2
abundance: once
d_gene: TRBD1
v_gene: TRBV7-8
CDR3aa: CASSSGGSGGYTF
CDR3nt: TGTGCCAGCAGCTCAGGGGGCTCAGGAGGCTACACCTTC

j_gene: TRBJ1-6
abundance: NA
d_gene: TRBD1
v_gene: TRBV6-5
CDR3aa: CASKSGTEDSPLHF
CDR3nt: TGTGCCAGCAAATCCGGGACAGAGGACTCACCCCTCCACTTT

j_gene: TRBJ2-2
abundance: NA
d_gene: NA
v_gene: TRBV5-4
CDR3aa: CASSLRSGGGPNTGELFF
CDR3nt: TGTGCCAGCAGCCTCAGGTCGGGCGGGGGCCCGAACACCGGGGAGCTGTTTTTT

j_gene: TRBJ2-6
abundance: NA
d_gene: NA
v_gene: TRBV6-1
CDR3aa: CASSEQRSGANVLTF
CDR3nt: TGTGCCAGCAGTGAACAGCGCTCTGGGGCCAACGTCCTGACTTTC

j_gene: TRBJ2-3
abundance: NA
d_gene: TRBD2
v_gene: TRBV6-4
CDR3aa: CASSQLAGGDTQYF
CDR3nt: TGTGCCAGCAGTCAACTAGCGGGGGGAGATACGCAGTATTTT

j_gene: TRBJ2-3
abundance: NA
d_gene: NA
v_gene: TRBV4-1
CDR3aa: CASSGRDLTDTQYF
CDR3nt: TGCGCCAGCAGCGGGCGGGACTTAACAGATACGCAGTATTTT

j_gene: TRBJ1-5
abundance: once
d_gene: NA
v_gene: TRBV9
CDR3aa: CASSSGQFTQPQHF
CDR3nt: TGTGCCAGCAGCTCCGGACAGTTTACTCAGCCCCAGCATTTT